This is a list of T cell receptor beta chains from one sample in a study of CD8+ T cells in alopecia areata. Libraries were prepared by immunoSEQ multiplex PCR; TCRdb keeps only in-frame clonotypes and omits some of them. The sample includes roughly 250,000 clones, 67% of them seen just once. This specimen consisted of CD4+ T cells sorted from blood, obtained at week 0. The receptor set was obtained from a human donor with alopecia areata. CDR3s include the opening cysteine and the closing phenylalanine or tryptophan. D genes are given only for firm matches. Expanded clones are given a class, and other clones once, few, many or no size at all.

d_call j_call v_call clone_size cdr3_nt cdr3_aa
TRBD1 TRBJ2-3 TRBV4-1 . TGCGCCAGCAGCCGGGACAGCCGCACAGATACGCAGTATTTT CASSRDSRTDTQYF
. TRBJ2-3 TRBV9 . TGTGCCAGCAGCCCCCAAGTCCCAGATACGCAGTATTTT CASSPQVPDTQYF
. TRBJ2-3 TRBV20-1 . TGCAGTGCTAGAGACGACGGTACGCAGTATTTT CSARDDGTQYF
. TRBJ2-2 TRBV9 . TGTGCCAGCAGCCCCCTGTGGGGCGGGGGCATCAACACCGGGGAGCTGTTTTTT CASSPLWGGGINTGELFF
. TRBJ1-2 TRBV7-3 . TGTGCCAGCAGCGAAGGGGCTAACTATGGCTACACCTTC CASSEGANYGYTF
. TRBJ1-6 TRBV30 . TGTGCCTGGAGTGAGGGGGGCGCCGGTAATTCACCCCTCCACTTT CAWSEGGAGNSPLHF
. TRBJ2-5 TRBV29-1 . TGCAGCGTTACCCCGGGACCACTTAACTTC CSVTPGPLNF
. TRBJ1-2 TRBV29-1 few TGCAGCGCTAGGGACGGATTGGGCTATGGCTACACCTTC CSARDGLGYGYTF
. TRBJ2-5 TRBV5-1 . TGCGCCAGCAGCTTACGGACAAAGCAGGAGACCCAGTACTTC CASSLRTKQETQYF
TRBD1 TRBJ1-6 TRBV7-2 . TGTGCCAGCAGCTGGGACAGGGGATCACCCCTCCACTTT CASSWDRGSPLHF
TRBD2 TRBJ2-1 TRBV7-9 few TGTGCCAGCAGCCGATCGGGACTAGATTACAATGAGCAGTTCTTC CASSRSGLDYNEQFF
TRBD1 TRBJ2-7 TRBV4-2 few TGTGCCAGCAGCCAAGTAGACAGGGACCTTCCCTACGAGCAGTACTTC CASSQVDRDLPYEQYF
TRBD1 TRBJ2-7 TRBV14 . TGTGCCAGCAGCCGACGGGGGACAGGATTACCCTACGAGCAGTACTTC CASSRRGTGLPYEQYF
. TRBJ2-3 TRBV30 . TGTGCCTGGGAGACAGCAACTAGCACAGATACGCAGTATTTT CAWETATSTDTQYF
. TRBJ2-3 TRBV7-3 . TGTGCCAGCAGCCCCGACCGAACAGATACGCAGTATTTT CASSPDRTDTQYF
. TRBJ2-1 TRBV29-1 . TGCAGCGTTGCAGTAGCGGACTCCTACAATGAGCAGTTCTTC CSVAVADSYNEQFF
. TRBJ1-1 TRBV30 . TGTGCCTTCACACCAAACACTGAAGCTTTCTTT CAFTPNTEAFF
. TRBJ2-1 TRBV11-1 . TGTGCCAGCAGCTTAGCGTCGAGCTCCTACAATGAGCAGTTCTTC CASSLASSSYNEQFF
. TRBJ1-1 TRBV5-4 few TGTGCCAGCAGCTTACCCCGGACCGAGTCCACTGAAGCTTTCTTT CASSLPRTESTEAFF
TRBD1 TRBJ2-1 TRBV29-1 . TGCAGCGTTGATAAGGGGGCTTATGAGCAGTTCTTC CSVDKGAYEQFF
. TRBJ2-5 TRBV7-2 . TGTGCCAGCAGCTTTGTTCGGTCGGAGACCCAGTACTTC CASSFVRSETQYF
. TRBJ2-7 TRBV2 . TGTGCCAGCAGGACGGGAGTGGGCTACGAGCAGTACTTC CASRTGVGYEQYF
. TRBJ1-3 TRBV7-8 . TGTGCCAGCAGCCCTGGAGGGAGAAACACCATATATTTT CASSPGGRNTIYF
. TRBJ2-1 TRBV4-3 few TGCGCCAGCAGCTTCAGACAGCCTGGGGATGAGCAGTTCTTC CASSFRQPGDEQFF
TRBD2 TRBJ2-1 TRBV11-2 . TGTGCCAGCAGCCTACTAGCGAGGGAGCAGTTCTTC CASSLLAREQFF
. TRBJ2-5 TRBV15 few TGTGCCACCAGCAAAATCTCCTTTGGTATACAAGAGACCCAGTACTTC CATSKISFGIQETQYF
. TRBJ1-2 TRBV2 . TGTGCCAGCAGTGAGCAGAGCTATGGCTACACCTTC CASSEQSYGYTF
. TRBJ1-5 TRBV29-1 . TGCAGCGTTGAATTGGATAGCAATCAGCCCCAGCATTTT CSVELDSNQPQHF
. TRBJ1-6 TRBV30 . TGTGCCGGATCCCCAGGGACACGGGGTCTCGGAAATTCACCCCTCCACTTT CAGSPGTRGLGNSPLHF
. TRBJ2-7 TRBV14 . TGTGCCAGCAGCCAAGTAAGGGGTGGCGAGCAGTACTTC CASSQVRGGEQYF
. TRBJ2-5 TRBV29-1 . TGCAGCGTTGGGCCGGGCCAAGAGACCCAGTACTTC CSVGPGQETQYF
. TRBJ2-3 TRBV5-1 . TGCGCCAGCAGCACCGGGACCTACGGCACAGATACGCAGTATTTT CASSTGTYGTDTQYF
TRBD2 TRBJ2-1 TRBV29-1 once TGCAGCGTTGATTCGGTAGCGGGGGGATTCAATGAGCAGTTCTTC CSVDSVAGGFNEQFF
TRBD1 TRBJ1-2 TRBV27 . TGTGCCAGCAGCCTACAGGGGGCTAGGGACTATGGCTACACCTTC CASSLQGARDYGYTF
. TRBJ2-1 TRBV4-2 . TGTGCCAGCAGCCCCTTTAGCGACCCCTACAATGAGCAGTTCTTC CASSPFSDPYNEQFF
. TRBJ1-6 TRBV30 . TGTGCCTCGCGATCCAGGGTTAGGGCTGGGAATTCACCCCTCCACTTT CASRSRVRAGNSPLHF
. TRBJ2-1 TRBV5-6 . TGTGCCAGCAGCTACCAGGCGAACTACTACAATGAGCAGTTCTTC CASSYQANYYNEQFF
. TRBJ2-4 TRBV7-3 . TGTGCCAGCAGCTTCGGAATTTTGGACATTCAGTACTTC CASSFGILDIQYF
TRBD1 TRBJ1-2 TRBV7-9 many TGTGCCAGCAGCTTAGCCCAAGGGACAGGGGGCGGCTACACCTTC CASSLAQGTGGGYTF
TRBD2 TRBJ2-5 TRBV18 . TGTGCCAGCTCACCCGGACTAGCGGAGGAGACCCAGTACTTC CASSPGLAEETQYF
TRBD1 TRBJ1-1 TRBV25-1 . TGTGCCAGCAGGTCCACCGGGACAGTCAACACTGAAGCTTTCTTT CASRSTGTVNTEAFF
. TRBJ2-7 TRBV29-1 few TGCAGCGTATCACCGGGGAGCTCCTACGAGCAGTACTTC CSVSPGSSYEQYF
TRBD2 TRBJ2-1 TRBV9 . TGTGCCAGCAGTGGCGGGGGCTCCTACAATGAGCAGTTCTTC CASSGGGSYNEQFF
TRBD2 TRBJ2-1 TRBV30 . TGTGCCTGGAGCTCAGGACTAGCGGGCAATGAGCAGTTCTTC CAWSSGLAGNEQFF
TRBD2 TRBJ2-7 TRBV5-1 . TGCGCCAGCAGCTTTCCGGGGAGGGACGAGCAGTACTTC CASSFPGRDEQYF
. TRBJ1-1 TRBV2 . TGTGCCAGCAGGTACAGGGAAGAAGGTGAAGCTTTCTTT CASRYREEGEAFF